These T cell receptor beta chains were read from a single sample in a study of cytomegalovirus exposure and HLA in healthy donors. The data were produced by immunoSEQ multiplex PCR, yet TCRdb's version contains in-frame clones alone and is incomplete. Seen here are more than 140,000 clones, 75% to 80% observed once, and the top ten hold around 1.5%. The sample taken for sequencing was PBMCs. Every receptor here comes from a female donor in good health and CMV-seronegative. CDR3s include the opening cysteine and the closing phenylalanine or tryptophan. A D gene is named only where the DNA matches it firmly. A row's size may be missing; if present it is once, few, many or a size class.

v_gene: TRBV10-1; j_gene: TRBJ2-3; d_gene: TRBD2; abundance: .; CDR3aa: CASSLTSGGSTDTQYF; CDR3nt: TGCGCCAGCAGTCTAACTAGCGGGGGATCCACAGATACGCAGTATTTT
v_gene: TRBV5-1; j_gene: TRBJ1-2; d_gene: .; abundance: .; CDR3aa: CASSLWGESYGYTF; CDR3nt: TGCGCCAGCAGCTTGTGGGGGGAGAGCTATGGCTACACCTTC
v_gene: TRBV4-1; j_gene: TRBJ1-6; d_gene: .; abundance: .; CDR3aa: CASSPQGRNSPLHF; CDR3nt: TGCGCCAGCAGCCCACAGGGTAGGAATTCACCCCTCCACTTT
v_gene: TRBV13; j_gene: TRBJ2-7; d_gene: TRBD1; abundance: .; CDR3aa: CASSPSPGQGALVLVEQYF; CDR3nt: TGTGCCAGCAGCCCTTCACCGGGACAGGGGGCCTTGGTCTTAGTCGAGCAGTACTTC
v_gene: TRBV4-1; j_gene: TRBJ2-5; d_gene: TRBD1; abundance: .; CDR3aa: CASSQDIGGSETQYF; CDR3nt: TGCGCCAGCAGCCAAGATATAGGGGGCAGTGAGACCCAGTACTTC
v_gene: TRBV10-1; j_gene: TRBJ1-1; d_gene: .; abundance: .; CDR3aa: CASSESWGQGRNTEAFF; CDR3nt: TGCGCCAGCAGTGAGTCGTGGGGGCAGGGAAGGAACACTGAAGCTTTCTTT
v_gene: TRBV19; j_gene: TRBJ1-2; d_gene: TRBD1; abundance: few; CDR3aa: CASTRGQGNGYTF; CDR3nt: TGTGCCAGTACGAGAGGACAGGGAAATGGCTACACCTTC
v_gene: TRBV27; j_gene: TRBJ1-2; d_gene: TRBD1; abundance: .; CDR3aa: CASSLGAGGNYGYTF; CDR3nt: TGTGCCAGCAGTTTGGGAGCAGGGGGGAACTATGGCTACACCTTC
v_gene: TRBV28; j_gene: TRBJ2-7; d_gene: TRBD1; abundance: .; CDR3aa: CASDTGARGEQYF; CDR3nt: TGTGCCAGCGATACAGGGGCCCGGGGCGAGCAGTACTTC
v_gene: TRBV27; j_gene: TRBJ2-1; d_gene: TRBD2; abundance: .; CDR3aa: CASSLAWAGGVNEQFF; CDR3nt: TGTGCCAGCAGTCTGGCCTGGGCGGGAGGGGTCAATGAGCAGTTCTTC
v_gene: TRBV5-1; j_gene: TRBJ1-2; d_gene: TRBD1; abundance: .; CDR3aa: CASSFRGQGAYGYTF; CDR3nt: TGCGCCAGCAGCTTCCGGGGACAGGGTGCCTATGGCTACACCTTC
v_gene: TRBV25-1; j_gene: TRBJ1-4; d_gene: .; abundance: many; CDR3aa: CASMNEVWGSEKLFF; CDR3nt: TGTGCCAGCATGAACGAGGTCTGGGGCTCTGAAAAACTGTTTTTT
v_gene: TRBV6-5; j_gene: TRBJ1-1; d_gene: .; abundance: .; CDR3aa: CASSSQGLDTEAFF; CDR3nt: TGTGCCAGCAGTTCGCAGGGGTTGGACACTGAAGCTTTCTTT
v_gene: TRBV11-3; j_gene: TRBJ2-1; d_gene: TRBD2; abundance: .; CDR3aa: CASSLVLAGGVYNEQFF; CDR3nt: TGTGCCAGCAGCTTAGTCCTAGCGGGAGGGGTCTACAATGAGCAGTTCTTC
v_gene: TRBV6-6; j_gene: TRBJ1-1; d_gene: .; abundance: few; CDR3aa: CAGRESRNTEAFF; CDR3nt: TGTGCCGGGAGGGAAAGCCGAAACACTGAAGCTTTCTTT